This T cell receptor beta chain derives from a study of breast tumors, draining lymph nodes, adjacent tissues. Breast cancer patients provided tissue from their axillary draining lymph nodes. This CDR3 is built from 15 residues. V lost 2 bases and J 2 bases, leaving 12 bases between the germline ends. Germline V CDR1 and CDR2: SGHTA, FQGTGA. On this clonotype itself: Its target is not known.

Study outcomes and limitations: Luminal-like breast cancer showed significantly higher tumor–nontumor repertoire similarity than basal-like. Tumor T cell lymph node origin was a supported hypothesis, not proven. Compared with lymph nodes, tumors were less diverse; compared with nontumor tissue, more. Findings are consistent with lymph node origin and intratumoral expansion of most tumor T cells.

TCRdb ran MiXCR on the multiplex PCR reads and lists one entry per CDR3 protein. The repertoire has fewer than 140,000 distinct CDR3 sequences, less than 40% of them found once; the top ten carry less than 6%. This rearrangement joins TRBV7-3 to TRBJ1-2; the D gene is possibly TRBD1 (6 bases). This clonotype originated in a female donor with breast cancer. Some clones in this sample may be carry-over from other donors' samples. The sample comprised axillary lymph node tissue. The CDR3 is CASSLGGTPNYGYTF. CDR3 nucleotide sequence: TGTGCCAGCAGCTTAGGGGGGACACCCAACTATGGCTACACCTTC.